Following are 13 T cell receptor beta chains from one sample sequenced in a study of cytomegalovirus exposure and HLA in healthy donors. 60 Vbeta and 13 Jbeta primers were used in PCR. The protocol was immunoSEQ multiplex PCR, while the TCRdb copy is restricted to in-frame clones and leaves out a portion. The sample has around 150,000 clones; roughly 82% are singletons. The sequencing input was PBMCs. These receptors originate from a male donor in good health and CMV-seronegative.

The J gene is TRBJ1-1, the V gene TRBV27; 7 bases align to TRBD1. This CDR3 is 14 amino acids long. Per the germline V gene, CDR1 is MNHEY and CDR2 is SMNVEV (reference sequence). V trimming: 5 bases; J trimming: 1 base; junction bases outside the gene matches: 4. The CDR3 nucleotides read TGTGCCAGCAGTATAACAGGGGCGAACACTGAAGCTTTCTTT. Protein product: CASSITGANTEAFF.

This rearrangement joins TRBV6-4 to TRBJ2-3, with 7 nucleotides matching TRBD2. Germline CDR1 MRHNA, CDR2 SNTAGT. V shed 5 bases and J 2 bases; nucleotides not matched to a gene: 7. This CDR3 has 15 amino acids. CDR3 amino acids: CASSSGTTLTDTQYF. The CDR3 DNA follows: TGTGCCAGCAGTAGCGGGACTACCCTCACAGATACGCAGTATTTT.

The rearrangement links TRBV4-3 to TRBJ2-1, with 10 bases fitting TRBD1. This CDR3 region has 14 residues. From germline, CDR1 is LGHNA and CDR2 YSLEER. J gave up 7 bases and V 2 bases, and 2 bases lay outside the gene matches. The CDR3 spells CASSQTDRGNEQFF. In DNA, the CDR3 is TGCGCCAGCAGCCAAACGGACAGGGGGAATGAGCAGTTCTTC.

This clone has more than one count but fewer than ten. The chain has TRBV7-9 and TRBJ2-1; tentatively, D is TRBD2 (5 bases). V lost 5 bases to trimming and J lost 6 bases, with 17 bases between them. Germline CDR1 reads SEHNR; CDR2 reads FQNEAQ (reference sequence). CDR3 length equals 15 residues. For the CDR3, the DNA is TGTGCCAGCAGCCCAGGACTGGCCTGGTTCAATGAGCAGTTCTTC. Its protein product is CASSPGLAWFNEQFF.

In its sample, this clone was seen once. The CDR3 loop is CASSFQGNYGYTF. In DNA, the CDR3 is TGTGCCAGCAGCTTCCAGGGGAACTATGGCTACACCTTC. V is TRBV11-2 and J is TRBJ1-2, with a weak D call TRBD1 (6 bases). This CDR3 comprises 13 residues. Trimming shortened V by 3 bases and J by 2 bases, and 7 bases separated the two germline ends. The germline V gene has CDR1 SGHAT and CDR2 FQNNGV. Together with reference TRBV11-2 and TRBJ1-2, the CDR3 gives the full variable domain: EAGVAQSPRYKIIEKRQSVAFWCNPISGHATLYWYQQILGQGPKLLIQFQNNGVVDDSQLPKDRFSAERLKGVDSTLKIQPAKLEDSAVYLCASSFQGNYGYTFGSGTRLTVV.

Comment on this clone: A junction boundary mismatches the germline segment, possibly from a read error. The chain employs TRBV7-9 and TRBJ2-1; possible D gene TRBD2, 5 bases. The CDR3 runs to 15 residues. Germline V gives CDR1 SEHNR, CDR2 FQNEAQ (reference sequence). The CDR3 sequence: CAGSPKGRGPNEQFF. Here the CDR3 DNA reads TGTGCCGGCAGCCCTAAGGGTCGAGGGCCCAATGAGCAGTTCTTC. Variable domain in full (rest from reference TRBV7-9 and TRBJ2-1): DTGVSQNPRHKITKRGQNVTFRCDPISEHNRLYWYRQTLGQGPEFLTYFQNEAQLEKSRLLSDRFSAERPKGSFSTLEIQRTEQGDSAMYLCAGSPKGRGPNEQFFGPGTRLTVL.

V and J are TRBV9 and TRBJ2-7; the match to TRBD2 covers 10 bases. There are 16 residues in the CDR3. CDR1 and CDR2 (germline): SGDLS, YYNGEE. The ends lost 3 bases at V and 3 bases at J; junction bases unmatched: 9. CDR3 amino acids: CASSARTSGTLYEQYF. The CDR3 nucleotides are TGTGCCAGCAGCGCCAGGACTAGCGGTACCCTCTACGAGCAGTACTTC.

DNA for the CDR3: TGCGCCAGCAGCCAAGAGCCAGGGGTTAACACCGGGGAGCTGTTTTTT. It yields the protein CASSQEPGVNTGELFF. The chain links TRBV4-1 to TRBJ2-2, with D maybe TRBD1 (6 bases). Trimming stripped 0 bases from V and 2 bases from J, with 10 bases between. There are 16 residues in the CDR3. From germline, CDR1 is MGHRA and CDR2 YSYEKL.

The chain has TRBV27 and TRBJ1-6; D unresolved. Germline CDR1 and CDR2: MNHEY and SMNVEV (reference sequence). There are 18 residues in the CDR3. The V end lost 6 bases, the J end lost 0 bases, and 18 bases lay between the germline ends. CDR3 DNA sequence: TGTGCCAGCAGCAGCAGGAATCTCCCTGGCTCCTATAATTCACCCCTCCACTTT. Translated: CASSSRNLPGSYNSPLHF.

The V call is TRBV27, the J call TRBJ2-1, with 7 bases matching TRBD1. The CDR3 covers 15 residues. Germline V gene lookup returns CDR1 MNHEY and CDR2 SMNVEV (reference sequence). The V segment lost 2 bases and the J segment 9 bases; nucleotides outside the gene matches: 10. The CDR3 DNA is TGTGCCAGCAGTTTAATGGCAGGGGGAGAAGGTGAGCAGTTCTTC. Translating it yields CASSLMAGGEGEQFF.

The V and J genes are TRBV7-9 and TRBJ2-7, with D unclear. The CDR3 covers 14 residues. CDR1 and CDR2 from the germline V gene are SEHNR and FQNEAQ (reference sequence). The V end was cut by 2 bases, the J end by 0 bases, with 8 bases between. CDR3 nucleotide sequence: TGTGCCAGCAGCTTAATCGAGAACTCCTACGAGCAGTACTTC. Its translation is CASSLIENSYEQYF. The variable domain in full, with the rest retrieved from reference TRBV7-9 and TRBJ2-7, is DTGVSQNPRHKITKRGQNVTFRCDPISEHNRLYWYRQTLGQGPEFLTYFQNEAQLEKSRLLSDRFSAERPKGSFSTLEIQRTEQGDSAMYLCASSLIENSYEQYFGPGTRLTVT.

This chain connects TRBV5-1 to TRBJ2-7; 7 bases fit TRBD1. This CDR3 comprises 13 residues. J lost 5 bases, V lost 5 bases, and 7 bases had no gene match. The germline V gene has CDR1 SGHRS and CDR2 YFSETQ. For the CDR3, the DNA is TGCGCCAGCAGACGGGGACAGATTAACGAGCAGTACTTC. This translates into CASRRGQINEQYF.

The J gene is TRBJ2-1, the V gene TRBV9; perhaps TRBD2 as D (6 bases). The CDR3 loop spans 17 amino acids. Germline V gene lookup returns CDR1 SGDLS and CDR2 YYNGEE. V was pared by 4 bases and J by 0 bases, with 17 bases between. The CDR3 is CASSRESSSPSYNEQFF. CDR3 coding DNA: TGTGCCAGCAGCCGGGAGAGCAGCTCACCCTCCTACAATGAGCAGTTCTTC.